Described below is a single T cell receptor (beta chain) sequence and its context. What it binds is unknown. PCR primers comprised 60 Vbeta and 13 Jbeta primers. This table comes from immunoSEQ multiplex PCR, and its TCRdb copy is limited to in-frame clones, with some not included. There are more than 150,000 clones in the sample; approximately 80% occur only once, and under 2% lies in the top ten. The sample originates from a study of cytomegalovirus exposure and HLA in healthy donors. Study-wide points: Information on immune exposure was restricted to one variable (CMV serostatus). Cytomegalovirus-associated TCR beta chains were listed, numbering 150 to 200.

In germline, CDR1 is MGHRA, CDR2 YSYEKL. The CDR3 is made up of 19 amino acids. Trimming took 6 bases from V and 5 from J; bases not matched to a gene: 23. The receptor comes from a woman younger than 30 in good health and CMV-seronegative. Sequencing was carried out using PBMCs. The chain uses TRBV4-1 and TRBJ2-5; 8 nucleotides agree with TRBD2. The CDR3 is CASSIYRASGSSQGETQYF. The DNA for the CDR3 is TGCGCCAGCAGTATATACCGGGCTAGCGGGTCGAGCCAGGGGGAGACCCAGTACTTC.